A selection of T cell receptor beta chains follows, all from one sample in a study of STAT5B mutations in CD4+ large granular lymphocyte leukemia. Repertoires were generated with immunoSEQ multiplex PCR, while TCRdb's copy carries only in-frame clones and drops some. Found here are tens of thousands of clones, approximately 70% of them singletons; the top ten hold over 25%. What was sequenced was CD4+ T cells from blood buffy coats. The receptors were sampled from a human donor in good health. The conserved cysteine and the conserved F or W are not part of the CDR3 here. Size values are once, few and many counts, or a class for expanded clones, and some rows have none.

clone size,J gene,V gene,CDR3 protein
medium-sized,TRBJ2-3,TRBV7-3,ASSLSGGTSGRTY
-,TRBJ2-2,TRBV4-1,ASSQPREGPTGELF
-,TRBJ2-7,TRBV7-2,ASSLRFTNRNYEQY
-,TRBJ2-5,TRBV7-9,ASSGLAVPATQY
-,TRBJ2-1,TRBV7-8,ASSLEGRGGYNEQF
-,TRBJ2-6,TRBV9,ASSVDFGVSGANVLT
-,TRBJ2-5,TRBV4-3,ASSLRPGGRETQY
few,TRBJ2-2,TRBV7-3,ASSLTSISGELF
-,TRBJ2-1,TRBV6-1,ASSEARGASYNEQF
-,TRBJ2-5,TRBV5-6,ASSEQGISFGGTQY
-,TRBJ2-3,TRBV20-1,SATRLDTQY
-,-,TRBV15,ATSRDQGPYEQY
-,TRBJ1-1,TRBV15,ATSARMNTEAF
-,TRBJ2-5,TRBV5-4,ASSLERGGGPRGDQY
few,TRBJ2-2,TRBV4-1,ASSQGGGANTGELF
-,TRBJ1-4,TRBV18,ASSPRGDGNEKLF
-,TRBJ2-3,TRBV21-1,ASSKGGGVKSTDTQY
-,TRBJ2-7,TRBV15,ATSRDPQGEQY
few,TRBJ1-1,TRBV2,ASRENTEAF
-,TRBJ2-3,TRBV4-1,ASSQDFTVGLGDTDTQY
-,TRBJ1-2,TRBV5-6,ASSLADRSNT
medium-sized,TRBJ1-2,TRBV9,ASSIRQGYGYT
few,TRBJ1-1,TRBV7-2,ASSLDRYTEAF
-,TRBJ2-7,TRBV9,ASSPRDAPSYEQY
-,TRBJ2-7,TRBV7-6,ASSRRTVPYEQY
-,TRBJ2-3,TRBV11-3,ASSSIGLAGELTDTQY
-,TRBJ1-1,TRBV7-2,ASSLALRDRRSEAF
-,TRBJ1-2,TRBV30,AWSTSSGRRSYGYT
-,TRBJ2-2,TRBV7-3,ASSLNTRGQATANTGELF
-,-,TRBV6-5,ASSRDGGASYEQY
-,TRBJ1-6,TRBV27,ASSLSGGELSYNSPLH
few,TRBJ1-5,TRBV7-2,ASSRDFNQPQH
-,TRBJ2-5,TRBV28,ASSLPGKETQY
few,TRBJ1-3,TRBV11-2,ASSRGHTGNTIY
few,TRBJ2-1,TRBV7-2,ASSVRGLSYNEQF
-,TRBJ1-4,TRBV5-1,ASSLGRSATNEKLF
-,TRBJ2-2,TRBV5-1,ASSLNGELF
-,TRBJ2-3,TRBV29-1,SVGIATDTQY
-,TRBJ1-5,TRBV7-2,ASSREGAPYSNQPQH
-,TRBJ2-7,TRBV19,ASSTGSSYEQY
-,TRBJ2-1,TRBV5-4,ASSPSTSGRANEQF
few,TRBJ1-2,TRBV19,ASGSQGNYGYT
-,TRBJ1-1,TRBV9,ASSVGAVNTEAF
few,TRBJ1-1,TRBV2,ASFRGGGGEAF
-,TRBJ2-7,TRBV4-1,ASSSSSVGTSYEQY
-,TRBJ2-1,TRBV6-5,ASATTGSYNEQF
few,TRBJ2-7,TRBV28,ASRTGTLYEQY
-,TRBJ1-5,TRBV9,ASSVDRGEGARNQPQH
few,TRBJ1-2,TRBV2,ASSDSILGYT
few,TRBJ1-1,TRBV2,ASRRDRGLNTEAF
few,TRBJ1-4,TRBV6-5,ASSRIQGNEKLF
-,TRBJ2-7,TRBV7-2,ASSPRGLDYEQY
-,TRBJ2-6,TRBV19,ASSVLGAGGANVLT
-,TRBJ2-7,TRBV9,ASSVDVGEQY
-,TRBJ1-4,TRBV9,ASSEWTGGNEKLF
-,TRBJ2-5,TRBV5-1,ASSLDPKDETQY
few,TRBJ2-3,TRBV7-9,ASSSLSDTQY
-,TRBJ2-1,TRBV19,ASSINGRGMGEQF
-,TRBJ2-5,TRBV25-1,ASSQTLQGWGETQY